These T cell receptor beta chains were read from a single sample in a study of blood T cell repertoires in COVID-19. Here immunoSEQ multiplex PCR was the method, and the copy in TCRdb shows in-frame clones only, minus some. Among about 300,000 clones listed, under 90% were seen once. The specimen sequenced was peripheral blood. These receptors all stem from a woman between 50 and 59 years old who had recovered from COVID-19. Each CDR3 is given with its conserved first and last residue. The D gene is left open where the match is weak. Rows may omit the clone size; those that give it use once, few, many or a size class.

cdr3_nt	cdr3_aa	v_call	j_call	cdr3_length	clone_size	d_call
TGTGCCAGCAGCGCTCCTCTGGGACAGGGGGGCCACGAGCAGTACTTC	CASSAPLGQGGHEQYF	TRBV9	TRBJ2-7	16	NA	TRBD1
TGTGCCAGCTCACCGGCCGCCTCCTACGAGCAGTACTTC	CASSPAASYEQYF	TRBV18	TRBJ2-7	13	NA	NA
TGTGCCAGCAGCCGAACCGGGACTAGCGGTCAGCAGTTCTTC	CASSRTGTSGQQFF	TRBV6-5	TRBJ2-1	14	NA	TRBD2
TGTGCCAGCAGTGAAGATATAGTGAACACTGAAGCTTTCTTT	CASSEDIVNTEAFF	TRBV6-1	TRBJ1-1	14	NA	NA
TGTGCCAGCAGTTTCCAGGGGCGCGGGGGCTACACCTTC	CASSFQGRGGYTF	TRBV12-3/TRBV12-4	TRBJ1-2	13	NA	NA
TGCGCCAGCAGCCAAGATTGGCCAGCGATCTCTGGAAACACCATATATTTT	CASSQDWPAISGNTIYF	TRBV4-3	TRBJ1-3	17	NA	NA
TGTGCCAGCAGTTTATGGCAGGCCTACAATGAGCAGTTCTTC	CASSLWQAYNEQFF	TRBV28	TRBJ2-1	14	NA	NA
TGTGCCAGCAGCGACAGGGGAAATTACGAGCAGTACTTC	CASSDRGNYEQYF	TRBV7-2	TRBJ2-7	13	NA	TRBD1
TGTGCCAGCAGTAGGACAGGGGGCGTCACTAACTATGGCTACACCTTC	CASSRTGGVTNYGYTF	TRBV9	TRBJ1-2	16	NA	TRBD1
TGTGCCAGTAGTATTCAGGAAAAACTGTTTTTT	CASSIQEKLFF	TRBV19	TRBJ1-4	11	NA	NA
TGTGCCAGTAGTATGGGGGGGGGACTCTTTAACACAGATACGCAGTATTTT	CASSMGGGLFNTDTQYF	TRBV19	TRBJ2-3	17	once	TRBD2
TGTGCCAGCAGTGAGGCAGGGCGGCTTGAGCAGTTCTTC	CASSEAGRLEQFF	TRBV6-4	TRBJ2-1	13	NA	NA
TGTGCCAGCAGCTTAGGGGACAGAAGTGGGACTGAAGCTTTCTTT	CASSLGDRSGTEAFF	TRBV7-9	TRBJ1-1	15	NA	TRBD1
TGTGCCAGCAGCCGAAATCCGACTAGTGGTTACGAGCAGTACTTC	CASSRNPTSGYEQYF	TRBV3-1/TRBV3-2	TRBJ2-7	15	NA	NA